One sample yielded the 14 T cell receptor beta chains listed below, sequenced in a study of blood T cell repertoires in COVID-19. Using immunoSEQ multiplex PCR, the repertoire was profiled, and TCRdb retains in-frame clones only, with some absent. Of 250,000 or so clones listed, around four fifths were seen once; the top ten hold 3.6%. The sample taken for sequencing was PBMCs or T cells enriched from blood (not recorded which). These TCRs come from a woman between 40 and 50 years old who had been exposed to COVID-19.

This chain uses TRBV27 with TRBJ1-2; the match to TRBD1 covers 7 bases. This CDR3 spans 15 amino acids. CDR1 and CDR2 (germline): MNHEY, SMNVEV (reference sequence). V lost 4 bases and J lost 0; bases outside the gene matches: 5. In DNA form, the CDR3 reads TGTGCCAGCAGTTCCCGGGACAGTGCTAACTATGGCTACACCTTC. Translating gives CASSSRDSANYGYTF.

This clone was counted a single time. The chain couples TRBV7-3 to TRBJ2-3; TRBD2 is a possible D gene (6 bases). Germline lookup yields CDR1 SGHTA and CDR2 FQGTGA. CDR3 length: 18 residues. Deletions cut 1 base from V and 0 bases from J, with 17 bases between. In DNA, the CDR3 is TGTGCCAGCAGCTTAAATTCCCCGACGGGGGTAAGCACAGATACGCAGTATTTT. This gives the protein CASSLNSPTGVSTDTQYF.

The V and J genes are TRBV7-3 and TRBJ2-6; 9 bases align to TRBD1. The ends lost 3 bases at V and 4 bases at J; junction bases unmatched: 7. The germline gives CDR1 SGHTA, CDR2 FQGTGA. CDR3 length: 17 residues. CDR3 in amino acids: CASSLDRGGVGANVLTF. The DNA for the CDR3 is TGTGCCAGCAGCTTGGACAGGGGAGGGGTAGGGGCCAACGTCCTGACTTTC.

The chain carries TRBV27 and TRBJ2-7; 7 bases line up with TRBD2. The CDR3 runs 13 residues. Germline loops: CDR1 MNHEY, CDR2 SMNVEV (reference sequence). V shed 5 bases and J 6 bases; nucleotides not matched to a gene: 7. CDR3 in amino acids: CASSPSGDSEQYF. In DNA form, the CDR3 reads TGTGCCAGCAGTCCGAGCGGGGATAGCGAGCAGTACTTC.

This clone was seen only once. The chain joins TRBV29-1 to TRBJ2-2; D may be TRBD2 (5 bases). V lost 1 base and J lost 6, with 6 bases in between. The germline V gene encodes CDR1 SQVTM and CDR2 ANQGSEA. The CDR3 has 12 amino acids. CDR3 bases: TGCAGCGTTGAAGGAGCGGCCGGGGAGCTGTTTTTT. Translated: CSVEGAAGELFF.

This rearrangement joins TRBV18 to TRBJ2-1; TRBD2 matches 11 bases. V lost 3 bases and J lost 5; bases outside the gene matches: 12. From germline, CDR1 is KGHSH and CDR2 LQKENI. This CDR3 is built from 18 residues. CDR3 in amino acids: CASSPTQGTSGKDNEQFF. The CDR3 region has the DNA TGTGCCAGCTCACCTACGCAGGGGACTAGCGGAAAAGACAATGAGCAGTTCTTC.

V gene TRBV19 combines with J gene TRBJ1-4; D gene uncertain. Per germline, CDR1 LNHDA and CDR2 SQIVND (reference sequence). V gave up 3 bases and J gave up 10 bases, with 15 bases separating them. CDR3 length equals 14 residues. CDR3 residues: CASSIGLSGPKLFF. DNA of the CDR3: TGTGCCAGTAGTATCGGGTTAAGCGGTCCAAAACTGTTTTTT. The full variable domain, with the rest looked up from reference TRBV19 and TRBJ1-4, is DGGITQSPKYLFRKEGQNVTLSCEQNLNHDAMYWYRQDPGQGLRLIYYSQIVNDFQKGDIAEGYSVSREKKESFPLTVTSAQKNPTAFYLCASSIGLSGPKLFFGSGTQLSVL.

This rearrangement joins TRBV7-9 to TRBJ1-5; 8 nucleotides agree with TRBD1. Germline-derived CDR1 and CDR2 are SEHNR and FQNEAQ (reference sequence). V lost 4 bases to trimming and J lost 6 bases; unmatched junction nucleotides: 5. This CDR3 comprises 14 residues. The CDR3 reads CASSSQGAGQPQHF. CDR3 DNA sequence: TGTGCCAGCAGCTCGCAGGGGGCTGGTCAGCCCCAGCATTTT.

V is TRBV5-8 and J is TRBJ1-2; TRBD1 matches at 8 bases. Germline V lookup: CDR1 SGHTS, CDR2 YDEGEE. The CDR3 runs to 13 residues. V dropped 5 bases and J dropped 9; count of bases not matched to a gene: 9. Here the CDR3 reads CASRGRTGSRYTF. In DNA, the CDR3 is TGTGCCAGCAGGGGCCGGACAGGGAGCCGCTACACCTTC.

The CDR3 DNA reads TGTGCCAGCAGCTTAGCGGGGACTATCCTACAAGAGACCCAGTACTTC. This encodes CASSLAGTILQETQYF. The gene calls are TRBV7-2 and TRBJ2-5, with TRBD2 matching over 7 bases. The CDR3 runs 16 residues. V was clipped by 0 bases and J by 2 bases; unmatched bases: 6. In germline, CDR1 is SGHTA, CDR2 FQGNSA.

The CDR3 region has the DNA TGTGCCAGCATGGGACAGGGCCGGGAAAAACTGTTTTTT. Translating gives CASMGQGREKLFF. V is TRBV12-3 or TRBV12-4 and J is TRBJ1-4; 9 positions match TRBD1. V lost 7 bases, J lost 8 bases, and 5 bases stayed unmatched. This CDR3 contains 13 residues.

The rearrangement links TRBV19 to TRBJ1-2; 9 bases agree with TRBD1. This CDR3 is 14 amino acids long. Germline CDR1 reads LNHDA; CDR2 reads SQIVND (reference sequence). V dropped 3 bases and J dropped 2; count of bases not matched to a gene: 1. In nucleotides, the CDR3 is TGTGCCAGTAGTATCGGGACAGGGAACTATGGCTACACCTTC. Translating gives CASSIGTGNYGYTF.

The chain is built from TRBV28 and TRBJ1-3; D unresolved. The CDR3 covers 14 residues. CDR1 is MDHEN, CDR2 SYDVKM, per germline. The V end lost 6 bases, the J end lost 0 bases, and 9 bases lay between the germline ends. The CDR3 bases are TGTGCCAGCAGCCCACCCGGCTCTGGAAACACCATATATTTT. Translated, it gives CASSPPGSGNTIYF.

V usage is TRBV3-1 (or the pseudogene TRBV3-2) and J usage is TRBJ1-1; D gene unclear. Germline lookup yields CDR1 LGHDT and CDR2 YNNKEL (reference sequence). V dropped 1 base and J dropped 11 bases, with 11 bases sitting between them. The CDR3 loop spans 12 amino acids. CDR3 loop: CASSQGSPMAFF. The CDR3 coding sequence is TGTGCCAGCAGCCAAGGGAGTCCCATGGCTTTCTTT.